This T cell receptor beta chain derives from a study of T-cell memory formation after mild COVID-19 (dated by TCRdb to the early 2020s). General notes on the study: TCR sequence clusters from the two donors were largely donor specific. T-cell clones expanding and contracting after mild COVID-19 in a couple of donors were tracked by longitudinal TCRalpha and TCRbeta repertoire sequencing. The cohort was made up of two young adult volunteers, one female and one male, who were previously healthy. Here is what the overall study found, with its caveats: Contracting CD4+ clones appeared mostly in the CM and EM memory subsets, whereas CD8+ clones were enriched in EMRA. Only a couple of mild cases were covered in the study, and larger cohorts including severe cases with pre-infection samples were considered necessary. Clones contracting from day 15 to 85 had balanced CD4/CD8 phenotypes, while a second wave expanding from day 15 to 37 was biased towards CD4+. SARS-CoV-2 specificity was not confirmed for the second-wave clones peaking on day 37. The detection of some responding clones in pre-infection memory suggests that pre-existing cross-reactive memory T cells joined the SARS-CoV-2 response.

As encoded in the germline V gene, CDR1 is SGHTA while CDR2 is FQGTGA. There are 17 amino acids in the CDR3, from cysteine to phenylalanine inclusive. Only CDR3 DNA is held: 51 bases, read in frame from base 1. Ends trimmed: V by 5 bases, J by 0 bases; bases unmatched to a gene: 7. In this sample, this clonotype turned up a few times. Its specific antigen is unknown. Base qualities were left out, and no much larger clone turns up one base away. The instrument given in TCRdb is Illumina NovaSeq 6000. Using 5'RACE with constant-segment primers, TCRalpha and TCRbeta cDNA libraries were constructed, with sample barcodes and unique molecular identifiers added in the process. Trizol reagent was used to extract RNA from every sample. Library amplification was performed in two PCR steps, and a second sample barcode and Illumina TruSeq adapters were introduced in the second step. Sequencing of the libraries was done on an Illumina NovaSeq, producing 2 x 150 bp paired-end reads. Per the source publication's procedure: With migec v1.2.7, reads were demultiplexed and then collapsed into UMI-guided consensus sequences. Using mixcr v2.1.11, the UMI consensuses were aligned to TRA and TRB V and J templates and assembled into clonotypes. Clonotypes were classified as expanded or contracted when called significant by both edgeR and NoisET, with noise models trained on biological replicates. edgeR calls used a false discovery rate-adjusted p below 0.01 and a log2 fold-change threshold of 1. PCA with hierarchical clustering of max-normalized trajectories of the 1000 most abundant clonotypes was used as exploratory dynamics analysis. Each responding clone was given a CD4 or CD8 phenotype based on the CD4+ and CD8+ repertoires, which had been sequenced separately. Starting from the raw public reads, TCRdb applied fastp trimming at Q25, assembled clones with MiXCR and retained in-frame beta chains. Here each entry gathers all rows of one CDR3 protein and keeps the most common genes and DNA. Clone size and V and J calls follow TCRdb, not the original study. This sample gives 580,000 or so distinct CDR3 sequences in total; around 15% of them show up just once. Of the sample, roughly 7.7% is held by the ten largest clones.

Ficoll-Paque density gradient centrifugation was the method used to isolate PBMCs. This receptor was taken from an adult woman who had mild COVID-19 (a few samples of this study predate the infection). The sample titles of this study are shuffled in the database, so cell type and time point are left out; the donor was told from shared clones. The V and J genes are TRBV7-3 and TRBJ2-6; 7 of the junction bases match TRBD1. Input material: PBMCs or a T cell subset sorted from them (not recorded which). The DNA sequence is TGTGCCAGCAGCGCATGGACAGGAATCTCTGGGGCCAACGTCCTGACTTTC. Its product reads: CASSAWTGISGANVLTF. With all but the CDR3 taken from the reference TRBV7-3 and TRBJ2-6 genes, the full variable domain is: GAGVSQTPSNKVTEKGKYVELRCDPISGHTALYWYRQSLGQGPEFLIYFQGTGAADDSGLPNDRFFAVRPEGSVSTLKIQRTERGDSAVYLCASSAWTGISGANVLTFGAGSRLTVL.